A single sample is the source of the 27 T cell receptor beta chains below, sequenced in a study of Ad26.COV2.S vaccination and SARS-CoV-2 variants. Treatment specified: roughly 20 received Ad26.COV2.S at low or high dose, single or two shots; roughly 5 received placebo; per-sample allocation not given. Each sample was drawn 63 days after the first injection (of vaccine or placebo). TCRdb's copy holds only in-frame clones and misses some; the assay was immunoSEQ multiplex PCR. The table shows some 330,000 clones, with roughly nine tenths occurring only once. This specimen was peripheral blood, taken in a trial of Ad26.COV2.S vaccine versus placebo. The receptors originated from a person between 18 and 65 years old who received the Ad26.COV2.S COVID-19 vaccine or a placebo.

This chain uses TRBV30 with TRBJ2-7; possibly TRBD2 for D (5 bases). Per germline, CDR1 GTSNPN and CDR2 SVGIG (reference sequence). The CDR3 runs to 14 residues. CDR3 amino acids: CAMNLGRGFYEQYV. CDR3 sequence (DNA): TGTGCTATGAACCTCGGCAGAGGGTTCTACGAGCAGTACGTC.

The chain combines TRBV7-3 with TRBJ1-2; tentatively, D is TRBD1 (5 bases). CDR1 is SGHTA, CDR2 FQGTGA, per germline. The V and J ends lost 5 bases and 6 bases respectively, with 13 bases between them. The CDR3 length is 13 residues. CDR3: CASSLQGVDGYTF. The CDR3 coding sequence is TGTGCCAGCAGCCTTCAGGGAGTTGATGGCTACACCTTC.

The chain couples TRBV19 to TRBJ2-3; the match to TRBD1 covers 9 bases. CDR3 length: 15 residues. The germline gives CDR1 LNHDA, CDR2 SQIVND (reference sequence). V dropped 5 bases and J dropped 4; count of bases not matched to a gene: 7. The CDR3 reads CASSLRDRAADTQYF. CDR3 in DNA: TGTGCCAGTAGTCTCCGGGACAGGGCTGCAGATACGCAGTATTTT.

This chain uses TRBV15 with TRBJ1-3, with D uncertain. This CDR3 contains 17 residues. The germline V gene encodes CDR1 LNHNV and CDR2 YYDKDF (reference sequence). V lost 1 base and J 0 bases, leaving 13 bases between the germline ends. CDR3 nucleotides: TGTGCCACCAGCAGAGGTCCACACTTAAGCTCTGGAAACACCATATATTTT. Protein sequence: CATSRGPHLSSGNTIYF. Complete variable domain (other parts from reference TRBV15 and TRBJ1-3): DAMVIQNPRYQVTQFGKPVTLSCSQTLNHNVMYWYQQKSSQAPKLLFHYYDKDFNNEADTPDNFQSRRPNTSFCFLDIRSPGLGDTAMYLCATSRGPHLSSGNTIYFGEGSWLTVV.

This sequence joins TRBV4-1 and TRBJ2-1, with D possibly being TRBD1 (6 bases). The CDR3 is 15 amino acids. The germline V and J ends were trimmed by 6 bases and 7 bases, with 19 bases remaining between them. Germline assignment: CDR1 MGHRA and CDR2 YSYEKL. The CDR3 DNA sequence: TGCGCCAGCAGTTACAGGGAAGCAATCCCGAATGAGCAGTTCTTC. It translates to CASSYREAIPNEQFF.

This chain links TRBV5-1 with TRBJ2-2; maybe TRBD2 (6 bases). The length of the CDR3 is 14 residues. The germline CDR1 and CDR2 sequences are SGHRS and YFSETQ. V lost 4 bases to trimming and J lost 6 bases, with 13 bases between them. CDR3: CASSVSGDPGELFF. The CDR3 coding sequence is TGCGCCAGCAGCGTATCGGGGGATCCCGGGGAGCTGTTTTTT.

The chain employs TRBV15 and TRBJ1-2, with a tentative D call TRBD1 (5 bases). Trimming shortened V by 0 bases and J by 4 bases, and 12 bases separated the two germline ends. The CDR3 is made up of 15 amino acids. Germline V gene sequence: CDR1 LNHNV, CDR2 YYDKDF (reference sequence). The CDR3 spells CATSRDRGTSYGYTF. In DNA, the CDR3 is TGTGCCACCAGCAGAGATCGTGGGACGTCCTATGGCTACACCTTC.

This chain links TRBV4-1 with TRBJ1-2; 8 bases match TRBD1. Trimming at V came to 3 bases and at J to 3 bases, leaving 9 bases not matched to a gene. The CDR3 has 16 amino acids. CDR1 and CDR2 from the germline V gene are MGHRA and YSYEKL. For the CDR3, the DNA is TGCGCCAGCAGCCAGCCGCGGGACAGGAGATACTATGGCTACACCTTC. The encoded protein is CASSQPRDRRYYGYTF.

This chain joins TRBV6-2 or TRBV6-3 and TRBJ1-5, with 7 nucleotides matching TRBD1. CDR1 and CDR2 from the germline V gene are MNHEY and SVGEGT. This CDR3 is 14 amino acids long. J gave up 6 bases and V 1 base, and 3 bases lay outside the gene matches. The CDR3 loop is CASSYLGGGQPQHF. CDR3 DNA sequence: TGTGCCAGCAGTTACTTAGGGGGCGGTCAGCCCCAGCATTTT.

The chain links TRBV4-3 to TRBJ2-3, with no clear D. The CDR3 is 15 residues long. V shed 0 bases and J shed 5 bases, with 12 bases lying between them. CDR1 is LGHNA and CDR2 is YSLEER in the germline V gene. CDR3 coding DNA: TGCGCCAGCAGCCAAGATATGCTGCGGCTAGATACGCAGTATTTT. This codes for CASSQDMLRLDTQYF.

The gene calls are TRBV4-1 and TRBJ1-5; 9 bases fit TRBD1. CDR3 length equals 15 residues. Unmatched junction bases numbered 6, after V lost 4 bases and J lost 5 bases. In germline, CDR1 is MGHRA, CDR2 YSYEKL. The DNA of the CDR3 is TGCGCCAGCAGCCGAGGGGACAGGGTAGATCAGCCCCAGCATTTT. It translates to CASSRGDRVDQPQHF.

This clone was observed a single time. The chain carries TRBV4-2 and TRBJ1-4; D might be TRBD1 (5 bases). V was cut by 1 base and J by 8 bases, with 11 bases left in between. CDR3 length: 14 amino acids. Germline V gene lookup returns CDR1 LGHNA and CDR2 YNFKEQ. The CDR3 sequence: CASSQGGPAEKLFF. The DNA of the CDR3 is TGTGCCAGCAGCCAAGGGGGCCCGGCCGAAAAACTGTTTTTT.

This sequence joins TRBV14 and TRBJ1-1, with D unresolved. Trimming took 1 base from V and 6 from J, leaving 6 bases between them. The germline V gene has CDR1 SGHDN and CDR2 FVKESK. This CDR3 contains 12 residues. The CDR3 nucleotides are TGTGCCAGCAGCCAAGCACGGGCTGAAGCTTTCTTT. Translating it yields CASSQARAEAFF.

The rearrangement links TRBV9 to TRBJ1-1, with D perhaps matching TRBD1 (5 bases). CDR1 is SGDLS and CDR2 is YYNGEE in the germline V gene. Trimming pared 2 bases from V and 2 bases from J, leaving 10 bases between. The CDR3 spans 14 residues. CDR3 DNA sequence: TGTGCCAGCAGCGTCTGGGGGGAAAACACTGAAGCTTTCTTT. It translates to CASSVWGENTEAFF.

The rearrangement links TRBV21-1 to TRBJ1-2; TRBD1 is the table's D call, not checked against the DNA. TRBV21-1 is given as a pseudogene. The CDR3 is 12 residues long. The CDR3 here is CASSKGQGENTF. CDR3 in DNA: TGTGCCAGCAGCAAAGGACAGGGAGAAAACACCTTC.

The sample holds a few counts of this clone. The CDR3, as DNA: TGTGCCAGCAGTTTTCGACAGGGGTTTGTGTGGGATACGCAGTATTTT. It is translated as CASSFRQGFVWDTQYF. V gene TRBV28 combines with J gene TRBJ2-3; TRBD1 aligns across 8 bases. The J segment lost 6 bases and the V segment lost 3 bases, leaving 11 bases of the junction unmatched. CDR3 size: 16 residues. The germline V gene encodes CDR1 MDHEN and CDR2 SYDVKM.

The rearrangement links TRBV5-1 to TRBJ1-4; D uncertain. The germline gives CDR1 SGHRS, CDR2 YFSETQ. V was cut by 4 bases and J by 6 bases, with 10 bases left in between. The CDR3 consists of 13 residues. CDR3 protein: CASSTTPDEKLFF. The CDR3, as DNA: TGCGCCAGCAGCACCACACCGGATGAAAAACTGTTTTTT.

This clone was seen only once. This chain joins TRBV4-1 and TRBJ1-5; D is ambiguous. This CDR3 contains 13 residues. Germline V lookup: CDR1 MGHRA, CDR2 YSYEKL. Trimming cost V 0 bases and J 5 bases, with 5 bases left between them. The CDR3 nucleotides read TGCGCCAGCAGCCAAGAACCCTATCAGCCCCAGCATTTT. Residues: CASSQEPYQPQHF.

The gene calls are TRBV7-9 and TRBJ2-5; D is possibly TRBD1 or TRBD2 (5 bases each). The V and J ends lost 6 bases and 2 bases respectively, with 10 bases between them. The CDR3 has 13 amino acids. Germline V CDR1 and CDR2: SEHNR, FQNEAQ (reference sequence). DNA of the CDR3: TGTGCCAGCAGGAACGGGGCTCAAGAGACCCAGTACTTC. This encodes CASRNGAQETQYF.

V usage is TRBV19 and J usage is TRBJ2-7; the D gene could be TRBD1 or TRBD2 (5 bases each). The CDR3 spans 18 residues. Germline V CDR1 and CDR2: LNHDA, SQIVND (reference sequence). With 3 bases removed from V and 0 bases from J, the gap between germline ends came to 21 bases. CDR3 DNA: TGTGCCAGTAGTATCTCCCTTTCCGGGGCGAAAAGCTCCTACGAGCAGTACTTC. Translated, it gives CASSISLSGAKSSYEQYF.

J is TRBJ1-1 and V is TRBV19; D remains ambiguous. CDR3 size: 14 residues. The V gene's germline CDR1 is LNHDA and CDR2 SQIVND (reference sequence). V was trimmed by 5 bases and J by 1 base, leaving 11 bases between them. CDR3 residues: CASSEGAGNTEAFF. In DNA form, the CDR3 reads TGTGCCAGTAGTGAGGGCGCGGGGAACACTGAAGCTTTCTTT.

V is TRBV19 and J is TRBJ1-2; 10 bases line up with TRBD1. J lost 1 base, V lost 9 bases, and 11 bases had no gene match. This CDR3 has 16 residues. CDR1 LNHDA and CDR2 SQIVND come from the germline V gene (reference sequence). CDR3 nucleotide sequence: TGTGCCAGCACCCGACAGGGACAGGGGAATAACTATGGCTACACCTTC. It translates to CASTRQGQGNNYGYTF.

This chain links TRBV28 with TRBJ1-2, with a tentative D call TRBD1 (6 bases). The CDR3 covers 14 residues. Germline V gene data show CDR1 as MDHEN and CDR2 as SYDVKM. The V gene lost 6 bases and the J gene lost 5 bases, with 16 bases spanning the gap. CDR3 amino acids: CASSSGNRAYGYTF. CDR3 nucleotide sequence: TGTGCCAGCAGCTCAGGAAACAGGGCGTATGGCTACACCTTC.

The CDR3: CASTRDRGTGELFF. The CDR3 DNA follows: TGTGCCAGCACTCGGGACAGGGGAACCGGGGAGCTGTTTTTT. V gene TRBV6-5 combines with J gene TRBJ2-2; the match to TRBD1 covers 10 bases. Germline V CDR1 and CDR2: MNHEY, SVGAGI. The CDR3 spans 14 residues. Germline trimming cut 7 bases from V and 5 bases from J; bases unmatched to any gene: 4.

This clone showed up just once. V usage is TRBV21-1 and J usage is TRBJ2-2; the D segment call TRBD1 is taken from the table without a DNA check. TRBV21-1 corresponds to a pseudogene. The CDR3 is made up of 15 amino acids. CDR3 in amino acids: CASSMGQGFTGELFF. CDR3 DNA: TGTGCCAGCAGTATGGGGCAGGGGTTCACCGGGGAGCTGTTTTTT.

The sample holds one count of this clone. The chain links TRBV4-3 to TRBJ1-5; 8 nucleotides match TRBD1. CDR1 is LGHNA, CDR2 YSLEER, per germline. Trimming cost V 4 bases and J 2 bases; bases outside gene matches: 10. The CDR3 has 17 amino acids. The CDR3 region is CASSPRQGPVGNQPQHF. As DNA, the CDR3 is TGCGCCAGCAGCCCACGACAGGGGCCAGTAGGCAATCAGCCCCAGCATTTT.

This clone was seen only a few times. The chain recombines TRBV11-2 with TRBJ1-5; TRBD1 matches 9 bases. CDR1 SGHAT and CDR2 FQNNGV come from the germline V gene. This CDR3 comprises 16 residues. With 4 bases clipped from V and 3 bases from J, the junction kept 7 bases outside the gene matches. The CDR3 region is CASSSQDRGNNQPQHF. The CDR3, as DNA: TGTGCCAGCAGCTCACAGGACAGGGGTAACAATCAGCCCCAGCATTTT.